These 19 T cell receptor beta chains were sequenced from one sample in a study of CD8+CD57+ T cells in acquired aplastic anemia. Genomic DNA was employed as the template in profiling TCR beta VDJ and CDR3. A single record per CDR3 protein comes from TCRdb applying MiXCR to the reads. The table has some 200,000 distinct CDR3 sequences, 30% to 35% seen once. The specimen was sorted CD4+, CD8+, or CD8+CD57+ T cells (not recorded which) from PBMCs. These receptor sequences come from a human donor in good health, serving as a control.

This clonotype was found many times. The chain recombines TRBV6-5 with TRBJ1-6; D unclear. V dropped 4 bases and J dropped 0 bases, with 10 bases sitting between them. The CDR3 covers 16 residues. CDR1 MNHEY and CDR2 SVGAGI come from the germline V gene. CDR3 nucleotides: TGTGCCAGCAGTTCGGGCAGAAGCTCCTATAATTCACCCCTCCACTTT. This codes for CASSSGRSSYNSPLHF.

Only one count was recorded for this clonotype. The chain employs TRBV7-2 and TRBJ2-7, with a possible D match to TRBD2 (5 bases). V was trimmed by 8 bases and J by 3 bases, leaving 11 bases between them. This CDR3 has 12 residues. Looked up from germline, CDR1 is SGHTA and CDR2 is FQGNSA. CDR3: CASDFRDYEQYF. CDR3 in DNA: TGTGCCAGCGACTTTCGGGACTACGAGCAGTACTTC.

Ten or more counts support this clonotype. This chain uses TRBV5-5 with TRBJ2-7, with D possibly called TRBD1 or TRBD2 (5 bases each). The germline V gene has CDR1 SGHKS and CDR2 YYEKEE (reference sequence). Trimming took off 1 base at V and 11 bases at J, with 16 bases between the two ends. CDR3 size: 13 residues. The chain's CDR3 is CASSLLARGEEYF. For the CDR3, the DNA is TGTGCCAGCAGCTTGCTCGCGAGGGGAGAGGAGTACTTC.

This clonotype was observed once. A much larger clone is a single base away; this may be a read error. V is TRBV14 and J is TRBJ2-7; D is unresolved. The CDR3 consists of 14 residues. Germline V gene data show CDR1 as SGHDN and CDR2 as FVKESK. The CDR3 nucleotides read TGTGCCAGCAGCCGATTGGGGAACTCCCACGAGCAGTACTTC. It is translated as CASSRLGNSHEQYF.

The chain combines TRBV20-1 with TRBJ2-2; D tentatively fits TRBD1 or TRBD2 (6 bases each). The V end was cut by 5 bases, the J end by 6 bases, with 10 bases between. Germline V gives CDR1 DFQATT, CDR2 SNEGSKA (reference sequence). The CDR3 is 12 amino acids. CDR3 nucleotides: TGCAGTGCTCCAGGGGACTCCGGGGAGCTGTTTTTT. Translating it yields CSAPGDSGELFF.

This clonotype was detected only a few times. The chain combines TRBV9 with TRBJ2-1; TRBD2 agrees at 9 bases. This CDR3 is 15 amino acids long. Unmatched junction bases numbered 7, after V lost 4 bases and J lost 5 bases. The germline CDR1 and CDR2 sequences are SGDLS and YYNGEE. The CDR3 bases are TGTGCCAGCAGCACAAGTATAGCGGGGGACAATGAGCAGTTCTTC. Residues: CASSTSIAGDNEQFF.

The table lists this clonotype with many counts. J is TRBJ1-1 and V is TRBV10-3; tentatively, D is TRBD1 (6 bases). The V and J ends lost 10 bases and 4 bases respectively, with 16 bases between them. The CDR3 length is 13 residues. Germline V lookup: CDR1 ENHRY, CDR2 SYGVKD. Written as DNA, the CDR3 is TGTGCCAGCCGGCGAGGGGGGGGCACTGAAGCTTTCTTT. Residues: CASRRGGGTEAFF.

This clonotype was seen many times. The chain uses TRBV4-2 and TRBJ2-5, with TRBD2 matching over 7 bases. This CDR3 has 15 residues. Germline CDR1 reads LGHNA; CDR2 reads YNFKEQ. V was clipped by 4 bases and J by 5 bases; unmatched bases: 10. The CDR3 sequence: CASSLKQGGKETQYF. CDR3 nucleotides: TGTGCCAGCAGCCTTAAGCAGGGAGGGAAGGAGACCCAGTACTTC.

This clonotype showed up many times. The J gene is TRBJ2-7, the V gene TRBV20-1; 15 nucleotides align to TRBD2. The J segment lost 0 bases and the V segment lost 6 bases, leaving 9 bases of the junction unmatched. The germline V gene encodes CDR1 DFQATT and CDR2 SNEGSKA (reference sequence). The CDR3 is 17 amino acids. In nucleotides, the CDR3 is TGCAGTGCCCTGGGACTAGCGGGGGGCCTCCTCTCCTACGAGCAGTACTTC. Translating it yields CSALGLAGGLLSYEQYF.

The V and J genes are TRBV7-9 and TRBJ1-2, with D tentatively TRBD1 (5 bases). The CDR3 extends over 15 amino acids. The germline V gene encodes CDR1 SEHNR and CDR2 FQNEAQ (reference sequence). V was shortened by 5 bases and J by 3 bases, with 16 bases between the two germline ends. The CDR3 loop reads CASSARLGRDYGYTF. CDR3 DNA: TGTGCCAGCAGCGCAAGATTGGGACGCGACTATGGCTACACCTTC. Full variable domain (missing parts from reference TRBV7-9 and TRBJ1-2): DTGVSQNPRHKITKRGQNVTFRCDPISEHNRLYWYRQTLGQGPEFLTYFQNEAQLEKSRLLSDRFSAERPKGSFSTLEIQRTEQGDSAMYLCASSARLGRDYGYTFGSGTRLTVV.

To note about this clonotype: Possible read error: a much larger clone is one base away. The chain joins TRBV5-1 to TRBJ2-5, with 9 positions matching TRBD1. There are 13 residues in the CDR3. The germline gives CDR1 SGHRS, CDR2 YFSETQ. V was clipped by 5 bases and J by 4 bases; unmatched bases: 3. The CDR3 sequence: CASRWTGAETQYF. CDR3 in DNA: TGCGCCAGCAGATGGACAGGGGCAGAGACCCAGTACTTC.

In its sample, this clonotype was seen once. V is TRBV2 and J is TRBJ2-7; possible D gene TRBD1, 5 bases. V was clipped by 6 bases and J by 4 bases, with 16 bases between them. This CDR3 is 14 amino acids long. In germline, CDR1 is SNHLY, CDR2 FYNNEI. CDR3 region: CASRGQGTWYEQYF. CDR3 coding DNA: TGTGCCAGCAGGGGTCAGGGCACTTGGTACGAGCAGTACTTC.

Points on this clonotype: A much larger clone lies a single base off, so this may be a read error. The conserved final phenylalanine or tryptophan is absent from the CDR3, which likely points to a read error. This chain connects TRBV19 to TRBJ2-1; D ambiguous. V was cut by 8 bases and J by 7 bases, with 21 bases left in between. The CDR3 consists of 15 residues. Germline CDR1 is LNHDA and CDR2 is SQIVND (reference sequence). The CDR3 sequence: CASAYRNLLGNEQFL. CDR3 sequence (DNA): TGTGCCAGTGCCTACCGAAACCTTCTGGGGAATGAGCAGTTCCTC.

A few counts support this clonotype. A much larger clone differs by one base, so this may be a read error. The CDR3 does not end in the conserved phenylalanine or tryptophan, so this is likely a read error. The rearrangement joins TRBV24-1 to TRBJ2-5, with D hard to call. The CDR3 sequence is 13 residues long. Germline CDR1 and CDR2: KGHDR and SFDVKD. CDR3: CASSNQYKETQYS. The CDR3 DNA follows: TGTGCCAGCAGTAACCAATATAAAGAGACCCAGTACTCC.

The V and J genes are TRBV29-1 and TRBJ2-7, with TRBD2 identical over 11 bases. In germline, CDR1 is SQVTM, CDR2 ANQGSEA. V lost 7 bases and J lost 3; bases outside the gene matches: 2. The CDR3 sequence is 12 residues long. The CDR3 sequence: CSGGTSGYEQYF. The CDR3 DNA reads TGCAGCGGAGGGACTAGCGGCTACGAGCAGTACTTC.

This clonotype was picked up many times. The V and J genes are TRBV9 and TRBJ1-1; D is uncertain. Per the germline V gene, CDR1 is SGDLS and CDR2 is YYNGEE. The V and J ends lost 2 bases and 3 bases respectively, with 11 bases between them. The CDR3 is 14 amino acids. The CDR3 DNA is TGTGCCAGCAGCGTTAGTGGCCGAGACACTGAAGCTTTCTTT. It translates to CASSVSGRDTEAFF.

This clonotype has at least ten counts. The rearrangement links TRBV11-3 to TRBJ1-1; TRBD1 agrees at 10 bases. This CDR3 spans 15 amino acids. Germline CDR1 SGHNT, CDR2 YENEEA. V shed 5 bases and J 1 base; nucleotides not matched to a gene: 4. CDR3 region: CASSGGTGENTEAFF. The CDR3 DNA reads TGTGCCAGCAGCGGAGGGACAGGGGAGAACACTGAAGCTTTCTTT.

This clonotype was detected many times. CDR3 coding DNA: TGTGCCAGCAGTGAACCTCCAAGTTGGGCAATGAACACTGAAGCTTTCTTT. This sequence encodes CASSEPPSWAMNTEAFF. The J gene is TRBJ1-1, the V gene TRBV2, with D unclear. Germline CDR1 and CDR2: SNHLY and FYNNEI. V was trimmed by 2 bases and J by 0 bases, leaving 16 bases between them. The CDR3 is 17 residues long. Drawing the rest from reference TRBV2 and TRBJ1-1, the complete variable domain is EPEVTQTPSHQVTQMGQEVILRCVPISNHLYFYWYRQILGQKVEFLVSFYNNEISEKSEIFDDQFSVERPDGSNFTLKIRSTKLEDSAMYFCASSEPPSWAMNTEAFFGQGTRLTVV.

There are many counts of this clonotype. The J gene is TRBJ1-2, the V gene TRBV4-1; D is undetermined. Germline V gives CDR1 MGHRA, CDR2 YSYEKL. This CDR3 spans 15 amino acids. Trimming took off 3 bases at V and 8 bases at J, with 19 bases between the two ends. CDR3 DNA: TGCGCCAGCAGCCAGCCAGCAGACATCTCCCGCGGCTACACCTTC. Translating gives CASSQPADISRGYTF.